This T cell receptor (beta chain) was sequenced during a study of T cells in Graves' hyperthyroidism and ophthalmopathy (dated by TCRdb to between 2018 and 2021). Broadly, across the study: Peripheral blood was collected at initial diagnosis, before any treatment. TCR V-J signatures able to tell the groups apart were searched for in a discovery cohort of 100 or so patients, of whom more than 40 had Graves' ophthalmopathy and around 56 had stable Graves' hyperthyroidism. Prospective prediction of ophthalmopathy was tested in an independent validation cohort consisting of some 19 hyperthyroidism patients and about 17 patients who later progressed to ophthalmopathy. The roughly 100 discovery patients were randomly split 7:3 into training and test sets. Thyroid tissue and blood T-cell repertoires from about 6 Graves' hyperthyroidism patients were also compared in the study. Once sampling was done, hyperthyroidism patients were given methimazole at a starting dose of 30 mg daily, whereas ophthalmopathy patients were given high-dose intravenous methylprednisolone. TCR Vbeta CDR3 sequencing of 120 to 150 peripheral blood samples (over 40 ophthalmopathy, 70 to 85 hyperthyroidism and roughly 17 progressor patients) is reported in the paper. Study-wide conclusions, independent of this receptor: Ophthalmopathy was separated from stable hyperthyroidism by a 13 V-J signature model, with around 90% sensitivity and 81% to 82% specificity obtained in cross-validation and 80%/75% obtained in testing. In validation, the model predicted progression to ophthalmopathy with roughly 66% sensitivity and roughly 72% specificity, a median of about 6 months before onset. Most expanded thyroid clonotypes (frequency above 0.001) were also detected in blood, suggesting blood repertoires may reflect thyroid immune responses. Sample size was not statistically predetermined, and blinding of investigators to group allocation was not performed.

A patient counted as having stable Graves' hyperthyroidism if no progression to ophthalmopathy occurred over 18 months of follow-up. The hyperthyroidism patients were between 18 and 65 years old and newly diagnosed, with a disease duration of less than 2 months. Patients with uncontrolled infections, other autoimmune diseases, pregnancy or lactation were excluded. Diagnoses relied on clinical symptoms, serum thyroxine and TRAb, thyroid ultrasound and orbital computed tomography. Ficoll-Paque density gradient centrifugation was used to isolate PBMCs from about 9 ml of fresh peripheral blood. Trizol reagent was used to extract total RNA, and RNA quality was then checked on an Agilent 2100 Bioanalyzer. This clonotype came up many times. This clone's antigen is unknown. Base qualities are not recorded, but no much larger clone differs from it by a single base. CDR1 is given as SGHTA and CDR2 as FQGTGA, both from the germline V gene. Spanning cysteine to phenylalanine, the CDR3 consists of 14 amino acids. The only DNA kept is the CDR3, 42 bases in frame from the first base. V is reduced by 0 bases and J by 9 bases, leaving a spacing of 9 bases between them.

TCR beta CDR3 regions were amplified from RNA transcripts. The TCR CDR3 was subjected to a first round of RT-PCR using the HTBI primer set and the Qiagen OneStep RT-PCR kit. Libraries were constructed in a second round of multiplex PCR, after which size selection and purification were performed. The libraries were sequenced on an Illumina HiSeq2000 using paired-end 100 bp reads. The paper's data handling went like this. SOAPnuke was used to process the raw data, removing reads that contained adapters or uncalled bases, had a mean Phred below 15, or lacked an exact match to the constant primer or identifier. High-quality paired reads were merged using COPE v1.2.5, and each unique nucleotide sequence was defined as a clonotype. MiTCR v1.1 was used to align clonotypes to the IMGT TRBV, TRBD and TRBJ reference segments. The analysis was restricted to V-J combinations with a frequency above 0.0001, which together covered roughly 99% of the repertoires. A TCS score was defined as the ratio of F50 (clonal expansion) to E x V (chaos), with BLOSUM62-based TCRdist applied between CDR3 peptides within each V-J. Welch's t-statistics and random forest reduced roughly 530 V-J features to around 14, which were used in a naive Bayes classifier (R e1071). TCRdb redid the processing of the public reads, applying fastp at Q25 and MiXCR, and retained in-frame beta chains. Every entry covers one CDR3 protein and lists the most common genes and DNA from its rows. The V and J calls here are based on TCRdb, not the publication. The sample table lists 460,000 or so distinct CDR3 sequences, approximately 15% of them with a count of one. 15% to 20% of the sample is in the top ten clones.

The TCR comes from a young woman with Graves' hyperthyroidism. The rearrangement joined TRBV7-3 to TRBJ1-6; too little of a D gene remains to name it. The sample comprised blood. The sequence in DNA is TGTGCCAGCAGCTTAACTTCAGGACCTTCACCCCTCCACTTT. It is translated as CASSLTSGPSPLHF.